This TCR beta chain stems from a study of cytomegalovirus exposure and HLA in healthy donors. The primer mix had 60 Vbeta and 13 Jbeta primers. The repertoire was sequenced with immunoSEQ multiplex PCR; TCRdb's copy has only in-frame clones and lacks some. This table holds some 100,000 clones, about 85% found once. At collection, donors were nominally healthy, but unrecorded immune exposures were probable. What was sequenced was PBMCs. The sequence came from a girl aged 2 to 10 in good health and CMV-seropositive.

CDR3 region: CAWLQGGQGYEQYF. The CDR3 DNA follows: TGTGCCTGGTTACAGGGAGGACAGGGATACGAGCAGTACTTC. The chain links TRBV30 to TRBJ2-7, with 8 bases fitting TRBD1. CDR3 size: 14 residues. Germline V lookup: CDR1 GTSNPN, CDR2 SVGIG (reference sequence). V dropped 5 bases and J dropped 4; count of bases not matched to a gene: 10. Full variable domain (remainder filled in from reference TRBV30 and TRBJ2-7): SQTIHQWPATLVQPVGSPLSLECTVEGTSNPNLYWYRQAAGRGLQLLFYSVGIGQISSEVPQNLSASRPQDRQFILSSKKLLLSDSGFYLCAWLQGGQGYEQYFGPGTRLTVT.